This T cell receptor beta chain derives from a study of T cells in Graves' hyperthyroidism and ophthalmopathy. Regions amplified from RNA transcripts were the TCR beta CDR3 regions. A set of HTBI primers served as the primers for a first-round RT-PCR of the TCR CDR3. TCRdb passed the multiplex PCR reads through MiXCR, listing each CDR3 protein once. The sample records about 520,000 distinct CDR3 sequences, approximately 24% being singletons. This receptor was taken from a woman aged 25 to 45 with Graves' ophthalmopathy. Specimen: blood.

The CDR3 DNA reads as TGTGCCAGCAGCCCCCGGGGAGGGGGCGGTCAGCCCCAGCATTTT. This codes for CASSPRGGGGQPQHF. The rearrangement joins TRBV6-2 or TRBV6-3 to TRBJ1-5; 7 bases are shared with TRBD1. Trimming cost V 6 bases and J 6 bases; bases outside gene matches: 11. The CDR3 runs to 15 residues. CDR1 and CDR2 (germline): MNHEY, SVGEGT.